These 20 T cell receptor beta chains came from one sample sequenced in a study of OX40 agonist ivuxolimab in advanced cancers. Library preparation was by the immunoSEQ multiplex PCR assay. This is the immuneACCESS table as TCRdb keeps it, with only in-frame sequences that have V and J called. A part of the clones is gone; compared with another copy, unresolved V genes explain less than half, and the rest is unexplained. This sample has roughly 59,000 clones in its table, and around 82% of those were observed once. The top ten hold roughly 2% of the sample. This specimen consisted of CD4+ or CD8+ T cells sorted from blood, obtained in a trial of the OX40 agonist ivuxolimab. These receptors all stem from an adult with an advanced solid tumor such as melanoma, head and neck, liver or kidney cancer.

This clone was seen more than once but under ten times. The chain's CDR3 is CASSPEVDYNEQFF. The CDR3 DNA reads as TGTGCCAGCAGCCCGGAAGTAGATTACAATGAGCAGTTCTTC. This rearrangement joins TRBV7-2 to TRBJ2-1; D not certain. Trimming removed 5 bases from V and 4 bases from J, with 12 bases in between. The CDR3 sequence is 14 residues long. Germline V gene data show CDR1 as SGHTA and CDR2 as FQGNSA.

The chain employs TRBV10-2 and TRBJ1-5; the match to TRBD1 covers 10 bases. With V trimmed by 4 bases and J by 6 bases, 3 bases remained unmatched. The germline V gene has CDR1 WSHSY and CDR2 SAAADI. The CDR3 sequence is 14 residues long. Here the CDR3 DNA reads TGCGCCAGCAGTGGGACAGGGGGGACTCAGCCCCAGCATTTT. This sequence encodes CASSGTGGTQPQHF.

The chain carries TRBV25-1 and TRBJ2-7; possibly TRBD2 for D (6 bases). The CDR3 has 14 amino acids. Germline values: CDR1 MGHDK, CDR2 SYGVNS. With 5 bases removed from V and 3 bases from J, the gap between germline ends came to 14 bases. CDR3 amino acids: CASSFPGLGYEQYF. In nucleotides, the CDR3 is TGTGCCAGCAGTTTCCCGGGACTGGGCTACGAGCAGTACTTC.

This clone was seen once. The junction differs from germline at one of its ends, possibly a read error. The chain is built from TRBV4-3 and TRBJ2-2; D might be TRBD1 (6 bases). The CDR3 spans 15 residues. The V gene's germline CDR1 is LGHNA and CDR2 YSLEER. The CDR3 coding sequence is TGCGCCAGCAGTCAAGAACAGGGAACCACCGGGGAGCTGTTTTTT. It translates to CASSQEQGTTGELFF.

This rearrangement joins TRBV2 to TRBJ2-7; 13 positions match TRBD2. The CDR3 covers 14 residues. V was pared by 6 bases and J by 6 bases, with 5 bases of the junction left unmatched. CDR1 is SNHLY, CDR2 FYNNEI, per germline. The CDR3 nucleotides read TGTGCCAGCAGAGAGGGACTAGCGGGGACCGAGCAGTACTTC. Protein sequence: CASREGLAGTEQYF.

CDR3: CSVDSGAGQPQHF. CDR3 in DNA: TGCAGCGTTGATTCAGGGGCAGGTCAGCCCCAGCATTTT. The V and J genes are TRBV29-1 and TRBJ1-5, with a possible D match to TRBD1 (6 bases). The germline V gene has CDR1 SQVTM and CDR2 ANQGSEA. CDR3 length: 13 amino acids. Trimming took 3 bases from V and 6 from J, leaving 12 bases between them. Complete variable domain (other parts from reference TRBV29-1 and TRBJ1-5): SAVISQKPSRDICQRGTSLTIQCQVDSQVTMMFWYRQQPGQSLTLIATANQGSEATYESGFVIDKFPISRPNLTFSTLTVSNMSPEDSSIYLCSVDSGAGQPQHFGDGTRLSIL.

V and J are TRBV19 and TRBJ1-2, with no clear D. This CDR3 is 15 amino acids long. Between the trimmed V and J ends, which lost 3 bases and 2 bases, there was a span of 13 bases. The germline V gene encodes CDR1 LNHDA and CDR2 SQIVND (reference sequence). The CDR3 sequence is CASSIQALGNYGYTF. CDR3 DNA sequence: TGTGCCAGTAGTATCCAGGCCCTAGGGAACTATGGCTACACCTTC.

The chain combines TRBV15 with TRBJ2-3; D unresolved. CDR3 length: 16 residues. V was trimmed by 8 bases and J by 6 bases, leaving 24 bases between them. The germline CDR1 and CDR2 sequences are LNHNV and YYDKDF (reference sequence). CDR3 sequence (DNA): TGTGCCACCTACAACGTCCAACAGACCCATTCTGATACGCAGTATTTT. Amino acid sequence: CATYNVQQTHSDTQYF.

This sequence joins TRBV18 and TRBJ2-7; 7 nucleotides match TRBD2. The CDR3 spans 14 residues. Germline trimming cut 6 bases from V and 1 base from J; bases unmatched to any gene: 6. CDR1 and CDR2 from the germline V gene are KGHSH and LQKENI. The CDR3 DNA reads as TGTGCCAGCTCCGGGGGGACGGATTCCTACGAGCAGTACTTC. Its protein product is CASSGGTDSYEQYF.

The CDR3 protein is CASSLDGDRVGETQYF. The CDR3 nucleotides read TGTGCCAGCAGCTTAGACGGGGACAGGGTGGGAGAGACCCAGTACTTC. This rearrangement joins TRBV11-3 to TRBJ2-5; TRBD1 matches 9 bases. The CDR3 extends over 16 amino acids. Germline V gene lookup returns CDR1 SGHNT and CDR2 YENEEA. V shed 0 bases, J shed 4 bases, and the junction held 6 bases outside the gene matches.

This clone was found a few times. The V call is TRBV9, the J call TRBJ1-2; 9 nucleotides match TRBD1. The CDR3 covers 15 residues. The germline V gene has CDR1 SGDLS and CDR2 YYNGEE. With V trimmed by 2 bases and J by 3 bases, 5 bases remained unmatched. The CDR3 spells CASSVDRGGYYGYTF. The CDR3 DNA sequence: TGTGCCAGCAGCGTTGACAGGGGGGGTTACTATGGCTACACCTTC.

The rearrangement uses TRBV5-4 and TRBJ2-1; no clear D. The CDR3 covers 15 residues. V lost 0 bases to trimming and J lost 7 bases, with 14 bases between them. Germline V CDR1 and CDR2: SGHNT, YYREEE (reference sequence). CDR3 coding DNA: TGTGCCAGCAGCTTGGTCGGTGCAGGTCGGAATGAGCAGTTCTTC. Its translation: CASSLVGAGRNEQFF.

This clone was found a few times. The chain is built from TRBV7-2 and TRBJ1-1; D perhaps matches TRBD1 (5 bases). The CDR3 consists of 13 residues. CDR1 and CDR2 (germline): SGHTA, FQGNSA. V lost 5 bases to trimming and J lost 3 bases, with 10 bases between them. CDR3 coding DNA: TGTGCCAGCAGCCCCAGGGTTGACACTGAAGCTTTCTTT. It specifies CASSPRVDTEAFF.

The rearrangement links TRBV7-6 to TRBJ2-5; possibly TRBD2 for D (5 bases). Trimming stripped 2 bases from V and 2 bases from J, with 12 bases between. CDR1 SGHVS and CDR2 FNYEAQ come from the germline V gene. This CDR3 spans 15 amino acids. CDR3 nucleotides: TGTGCCAGCAGCTTACTTGCGGGTATACAAGAGACCCAGTACTTC. Its protein is CASSLLAGIQETQYF.

This clone was seen only once. This chain's CDR3 is CLTGPTGNMNTEAFF. Written as DNA, the CDR3 is TGCCTTACCGGTCCCACAGGTAACATGAACACTGAAGCTTTCTTT. This sequence joins TRBV29-1 and TRBJ1-1; tentative D call: TRBD1 (5 bases). The V gene's germline CDR1 is SQVTM and CDR2 ANQGSEA. The CDR3 has 15 residues.

The chain couples TRBV27 to TRBJ2-7; 7 nucleotides agree with TRBD2. The V gene end was trimmed by 2 bases and the J gene end by 7 bases; junction bases not matched to a gene: 5. Looked up from germline, CDR1 is MNHEY and CDR2 is SMNVEV (reference sequence). The CDR3 contains 13 residues. CDR3 in DNA: TGTGCCAGCAGTTTAGGGAGGGGACTTGAGCAGTACTTC. Amino acid sequence: CASSLGRGLEQYF.

The rearrangement uses TRBV5-1 and TRBJ2-1; 9 positions agree with TRBD1. This CDR3 has 15 amino acids. V lost 4 bases, J lost 0 bases, and 2 bases stayed unmatched. Germline lookup yields CDR1 SGHRS and CDR2 YFSETQ. The CDR3 DNA is TGCGCCAGCAGCGTGACAGGGGGCTCCTACAATGAGCAGTTCTTC. Encoded protein: CASSVTGGSYNEQFF.

DNA of the CDR3: TGTGCCAGCAGCTTAGAGGGTCACGGCTACACCTTC. This encodes CASSLEGHGYTF. The chain couples TRBV11-2 to TRBJ1-2; D is ambiguous. Germline CDR1 reads SGHAT; CDR2 reads FQNNGV. V gave up 0 bases and J gave up 8 bases, with 7 bases separating them. The CDR3 covers 12 residues.

The chain carries TRBV5-1 and TRBJ2-2, with 9 bases that match TRBD1. This CDR3 is built from 14 residues. Germline V gene sequence: CDR1 SGHRS, CDR2 YFSETQ. V lost 7 bases and J lost 1; bases outside the gene matches: 2. CDR3 region: CASDRGRNTGELFF. DNA for the CDR3: TGCGCCAGCGACAGGGGGAGGAACACCGGGGAGCTGTTTTTT.

V is TRBV11-1 and J is TRBJ1-1, with D unresolved. Germline values: CDR1 SGHAT, CDR2 FQDESV (reference sequence). CDR3 size: 13 residues. Trimming shortened V by 0 bases and J by 5 bases, and 7 bases separated the two germline ends. CDR3 amino acids: CASSLAGFTEAFF. CDR3 bases: TGTGCCAGCAGCTTAGCGGGGTTTACTGAAGCTTTCTTT. Combining the CDR3 with reference TRBV11-1 and TRBJ1-1 gives the whole variable domain EAEVAQSPRYKITEKSQAVAFWCDPISGHATLYWYRQILGQGPELLVQFQDESVVDDSQLPKDRFSAERLKGVDSTLKIQPAELGDSAMYLCASSLAGFTEAFFGQGTRLTVV.